The 17 T cell receptor beta chains presented below share a single source sample, sequenced in a study of OX40 agonist ivuxolimab in advanced cancers. Produced via immunoSEQ multiplex PCR; TCRdb's table is partial and in-frame only. The table has 65,000 to 90,000 clones, 70% to 90% seen once. This specimen consisted of CD4+ or CD8+ T cells sorted from blood, obtained in a trial of the OX40 agonist ivuxolimab. These receptors were collected from an adult with an advanced solid tumor such as melanoma, head and neck, liver or kidney cancer.

This clone was observed a single time. CDR3 amino acids: CASSLKLNGGELFF. The CDR3 DNA reads TGTGCCAGCAGCTTAAAACTCAACGGCGGGGAGCTGTTTTTT. This rearrangement joins TRBV7-3 to TRBJ2-2, with D unclear. Trimming took 1 base from V and 7 from J, leaving 10 bases between them. The CDR3 runs to 14 residues. In germline, CDR1 is SGHTA, CDR2 FQGTGA.

The chain carries TRBV6-6 and TRBJ2-1; 10 nucleotides match TRBD1. Germline loops: CDR1 MNHNY, CDR2 SVGAGI (reference sequence). This CDR3 is built from 15 residues. V shed 6 bases, J shed 8 bases, and the junction held 10 bases outside the gene matches. The DNA for the CDR3 is TGTGCCAGCAGAATTCCGACAGGGGGCTGGGATGAGCAGTTCTTC. It codes for CASRIPTGGWDEQFF.

The rearrangement joins TRBV5-1 to TRBJ2-1; TRBD2 agrees at 10 bases. CDR3 length equals 15 residues. J lost 6 bases, V lost 4 bases, and 7 bases had no gene match. Per the germline V gene, CDR1 is SGHRS and CDR2 is YFSETQ. The DNA for the CDR3 is TGCGCCAGCAGCATCCCGGCTAGCGGGAGCAATGAGCAGTTCTTC. Protein product: CASSIPASGSNEQFF.

The rearrangement joins TRBV30 to TRBJ1-4; 9 bases line up with TRBD1. V dropped 6 bases and J dropped 8; count of bases not matched to a gene: 7. The germline gives CDR1 GTSNPN, CDR2 SVGIG (reference sequence). The CDR3 sequence is 13 residues long. CDR3 bases: TGTGCCTGTACACAGGGGGCATGGGAAAAACTGTTTTTT. Encoded protein: CACTQGAWEKLFF.

This rearrangement joins TRBV7-8 to TRBJ2-7; D not resolved. Germline loops: CDR1 SGHVS, CDR2 FQNEAQ. The V gene lost 3 bases and the J gene lost 3 bases, with 3 bases spanning the gap. This CDR3 comprises 11 residues. CDR3 protein: CASSFSYEQYF. CDR3 DNA: TGTGCCAGCAGCTTTAGCTACGAGCAGTACTTC. The full variable domain, in which reference TRBV7-8 and TRBJ2-7 provide the parts outside the CDR3, is GAGVSQSPRYKVAKRGQDVALRCDPISGHVSLFWYQQALGQGPEFLTYFQNEAQLDKSGLPSDRFFAERPEGSVSTLKIQRTQQEDSAVYLCASSFSYEQYFGPGTRLTVT.

This clone counts as medium-sized. This chain links TRBV10-3 with TRBJ1-2; maybe TRBD1 (5 bases). The CDR3 is made up of 14 amino acids. Trimming removed 5 bases at V and 4 bases at J, with 14 bases between. Germline V gene lookup returns CDR1 ENHRY and CDR2 SYGVKD. DNA of the CDR3: TGTGCCATCAGTTCGATGCAGGGTTTCTATGGCTACACCTTC. Protein product: CAISSMQGFYGYTF.

This clone was counted a few times. The rearrangement joins TRBV6-6 to TRBJ2-7; tentatively, D is TRBD1 (5 bases). The CDR3 is made up of 12 amino acids. Trimming cost V 6 bases and J 4 bases, with 10 bases left between them. In germline, CDR1 is MNHNY, CDR2 SVGAGI (reference sequence). In DNA form, the CDR3 reads TGTGCCAGCAGATGGCAGGGTTACGAGCAGTACTTC. It specifies CASRWQGYEQYF.

This sequence joins TRBV19 and TRBJ2-5, with D tentatively TRBD2 (5 bases). V was trimmed by 0 bases and J by 3 bases, leaving 5 bases between them. The CDR3 extends over 13 amino acids. Germline V gene data show CDR1 as LNHDA and CDR2 as SQIVND (reference sequence). The CDR3 reads CASSIDGEETQYF. The CDR3, as DNA: TGTGCCAGTAGTATAGACGGGGAAGAGACCCAGTACTTC.

This clone was counted between two and nine times. The chain joins TRBV4-2 to TRBJ2-3, with 10 bases identical to TRBD2. V gave up 0 bases and J gave up 5 bases; unmatched junction bases: 8. The germline V gene encodes CDR1 LGHNA and CDR2 YNFKEQ. The CDR3 has 17 residues. This chain's CDR3 is CASSQDLAGELGDTQYF. In DNA form, the CDR3 reads TGTGCCAGCAGCCAAGACCTAGCGGGGGAGTTGGGAGATACGCAGTATTTT.

For this clone: At one end, the junction sequence differs from germline, possibly due to a read error. The CDR3 DNA is TGTGCCAGCAGTGAAGCAGCAGGGGGCTCCCACGAGCAGTACTTC. This codes for CASSEAAGGSHEQYF. J is TRBJ2-7 and V is TRBV6-1, with 8 bases that match TRBD1. There are 15 residues in the CDR3. Germline V gives CDR1 MNHNS, CDR2 SASEGT.

V gene TRBV30 combines with J gene TRBJ1-1; unclear D gene. This CDR3 is built from 17 residues. The V end was cut by 3 bases, the J end by 0 bases, with 20 bases between. The germline CDR1 and CDR2 sequences are GTSNPN and SVGIG (reference sequence). CDR3 sequence: CAWSQLDGPRMNTEAFF. The DNA for the CDR3 is TGTGCCTGGAGCCAATTAGACGGGCCCCGGATGAACACTGAAGCTTTCTTT.

This chain links TRBV7-9 with TRBJ2-7, with D perhaps TRBD1 or TRBD2 (6 bases each). CDR1 is SEHNR and CDR2 is FQNEAQ in the germline V gene (reference sequence). V was cut by 0 bases and J by 0 bases, with 15 bases left in between. This CDR3 region has 17 residues. The CDR3 spells CASSLAGGRGYSYEQYF. As DNA, the CDR3 is TGTGCCAGCAGCTTAGCGGGGGGCAGGGGCTACTCCTACGAGCAGTACTTC.

The chain recombines TRBV11-3 with TRBJ2-1; 9 bases are shared with TRBD1. Germline V lookup: CDR1 SGHNT, CDR2 YENEEA. This CDR3 has 17 amino acids. The V and J ends lost 5 bases and 0 bases, in that order; junction bases with no gene match: 8. The CDR3 DNA follows: TGTGCCAGCAGCGCGTACAGGGGGCACCGCTCCTACAATGAGCAGTTCTTC. Its protein is CASSAYRGHRSYNEQFF.

CDR3 region: CASSASFGGYMNTEAFF. CDR3 bases: TGTGCCAGCAGTGCTAGTTTTGGGGGGTACATGAACACTGAAGCTTTCTTT. The V call is TRBV28, the J call TRBJ1-1; tentatively, D is TRBD1 (5 bases). The germline CDR1 and CDR2 sequences are MDHEN and SYDVKM. V was cut by 5 bases and J by 0 bases, with 19 bases left in between. This CDR3 has 17 amino acids.

The chain carries TRBV6-1 and TRBJ2-2, with a tentative D call TRBD1 (6 bases). CDR1 is MNHNS and CDR2 is SASEGT in the germline V gene. Between the trimmed V and J ends, which lost 1 base and 1 base, there was a span of 10 bases. This CDR3 has 16 amino acids. CDR3 sequence reads: CASSEELRGNTGELFF. CDR3 DNA: TGTGCCAGCAGTGAAGAGCTCAGGGGGAACACCGGGGAGCTGTTTTTT.

The V and J genes are TRBV10-3 and TRBJ2-3; 11 nucleotides align to TRBD2. Trimming removed 6 bases from V and 3 bases from J; junction bases left unmatched: 5. The CDR3 is 15 residues long. Germline CDR1 and CDR2: ENHRY and SYGVKD. CDR3 sequence: CAIRSLAGGTDTQYF. The CDR3 DNA reads as TGTGCCATCAGATCTTTAGCGGGAGGGACAGATACGCAGTATTTT.

This chain joins TRBV6-5 and TRBJ2-7; 7 positions match TRBD2. CDR1 and CDR2 from the germline V gene are MNHEY and SVGAGI. With 6 bases clipped from V and 2 bases from J, the junction kept 4 bases outside the gene matches. This CDR3 spans 13 amino acids. The CDR3 loop reads CASSREGTYEQYF. CDR3 nucleotide sequence: TGTGCCAGCAGCAGGGAGGGGACCTACGAGCAGTACTTC.